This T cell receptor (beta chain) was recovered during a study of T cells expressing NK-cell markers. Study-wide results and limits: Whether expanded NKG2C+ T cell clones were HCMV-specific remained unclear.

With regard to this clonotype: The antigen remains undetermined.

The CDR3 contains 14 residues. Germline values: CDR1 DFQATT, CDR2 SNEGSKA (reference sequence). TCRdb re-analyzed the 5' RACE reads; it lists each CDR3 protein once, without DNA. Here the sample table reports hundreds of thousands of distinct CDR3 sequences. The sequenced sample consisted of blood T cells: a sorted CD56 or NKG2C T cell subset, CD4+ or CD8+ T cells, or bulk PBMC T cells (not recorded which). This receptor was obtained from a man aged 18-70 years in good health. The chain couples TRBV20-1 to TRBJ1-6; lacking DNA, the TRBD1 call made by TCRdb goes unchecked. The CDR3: CSASRGRDRSPLHF.